Presented here are 32 T cell receptor beta chains from one specimen sequenced in a study of T-cell reconstitution after alpha-beta-depleted transplantation in children. Preparation of the TCRbeta library involved a method that used unique molecular identifiers. MiXCR was run by TCRdb on the PCR reads, yielding one entry per CDR3 protein. Here the sample spans around 360,000 distinct CDR3 sequences, around a tenth being singletons. This specimen was PBMCs from the stem cell graft donor, taken from the stem cell graft. These receptors were obtained from a human donor who donated a stem cell graft to a child with acute lymphoblastic leukemia.

The chain links TRBV7-2 to TRBJ2-7; TRBD2 agrees at 9 bases. The J segment lost 5 bases and the V segment lost 5 bases, leaving 7 bases of the junction unmatched. The V gene's germline CDR1 is SGHTA and CDR2 FQGNSA. The CDR3 totals 14 residues. The CDR3 nucleotides read TGTGCCAGCAGCCTGGGACTAGCTCCTAACGAGCAGTACTTC. It is translated as CASSLGLAPNEQYF.

V is TRBV5-1 and J is TRBJ2-5; TRBD2 agrees at 7 bases. The V segment lost 4 bases and the J segment 1 base; nucleotides outside the gene matches: 4. Germline V CDR1 and CDR2: SGHRS, YFSETQ. The CDR3 is made up of 14 amino acids. The CDR3 region has the DNA TGCGCCAGCAGCATCCGGACTAGCCAAGAGACCCAGTACTTC. Residues: CASSIRTSQETQYF.

This clonotype was detected only a few times. The chain is built from TRBV7-2 and TRBJ2-1; D possibly uses TRBD1 or TRBD2 (6 bases each). Germline lookup yields CDR1 SGHTA and CDR2 FQGNSA. V dropped 1 base and J dropped 8 bases, with 12 bases sitting between them. The CDR3 is made up of 14 amino acids. Here the CDR3 reads CASSLVLGGDEQFF. The DNA for the CDR3 is TGTGCCAGCAGCTTAGTTCTGGGGGGCGATGAGCAGTTCTTC.

This clonotype was seen at least ten times. The chain carries TRBV7-2 and TRBJ1-2; D unclear. This CDR3 contains 14 residues. V was trimmed by 5 bases and J by 4 bases, leaving 14 bases between them. The germline CDR1 and CDR2 sequences are SGHTA and FQGNSA. CDR3 sequence: CASSVVGSFYGYTF. CDR3 nucleotides: TGTGCCAGCAGCGTAGTGGGTTCTTTCTATGGCTACACCTTC.

A word on this clonotype: The conserved phenylalanine or tryptophan normally closing the CDR3 is absent here, so this likely arose from a read error. J is TRBJ2-5 and V is TRBV20-1, with TRBD2 as a possible D gene (6 bases). CDR1 is DFQATT, CDR2 SNEGSKA, per germline (reference sequence). V gave up 4 bases and J gave up 1 base, with 16 bases separating them. CDR3 length equals 15 residues. The DNA of the CDR3 is TGCAGTGCTATCTCCGCTAGCGACGTCCAAGAGACCCAGTACTTG. Translated: CSAISASDVQETQYL.

This clonotype was seen a few times. V gene TRBV3-1 combines with J gene TRBJ2-3; 11 bases fit TRBD2. In germline, CDR1 is LGHDT, CDR2 YNNKEL (reference sequence). The CDR3 has 16 residues. With V trimmed by 4 bases and J by 0 bases, 3 bases remained unmatched. In DNA form, the CDR3 reads TGTGCCAGCAGCCGGGGACTAGCGGCTAGCACAGATACGCAGTATTTT. Protein product: CASSRGLAASTDTQYF.

This clonotype was counted a few times. V usage is TRBV5-1 and J usage is TRBJ2-2; 9 nucleotides match TRBD2. V was clipped by 3 bases and J by 4 bases; unmatched bases: 10. The V gene's germline CDR1 is SGHRS and CDR2 YFSETQ. This CDR3 comprises 17 residues. CDR3 sequence (DNA): TGCGCCAGCAGCTCCGGGACTAGCAAGGGGTTCACCGGGGAGCTGTTTTTT. It translates to CASSSGTSKGFTGELFF.

The table lists this clonotype with a few counts. The chain carries TRBV5-1 and TRBJ1-5; the match to TRBD1 covers 9 bases. The CDR3 spans 14 residues. Germline V lookup: CDR1 SGHRS, CDR2 YFSETQ. V lost 4 bases to trimming and J lost 4 bases; unmatched junction nucleotides: 3. The CDR3 DNA reads TGCGCCAGCAGCGAAGGGACAGGGAATCAGCCCCAGCATTTT. This translates into CASSEGTGNQPQHF.

This clonotype has more than one count but fewer than ten. The V and J genes are TRBV4-3 and TRBJ2-3; 8 bases are shared with TRBD2. Germline CDR1 LGHNA, CDR2 YSLEER. J gave up 5 bases and V 1 base, and 5 bases lay outside the gene matches. The CDR3 is 15 residues long. The CDR3 bases are TGCGCCAGCAGCCAAGGTAGCGGGGCGAGAGATACGCAGTATTTT. Amino acids: CASSQGSGARDTQYF.

This clonotype was counted a few times. The chain couples TRBV24-1 to TRBJ1-1, with D possibly matching TRBD1 (5 bases). V lost 6 bases and J lost 1, with 8 bases in between. The CDR3 contains 13 residues. CDR1 is KGHDR, CDR2 SFDVKD, per germline. The CDR3 protein is CATSSGRNTEAFF. The DNA of the CDR3 is TGTGCCACCAGTTCAGGGAGGAACACTGAAGCTTTCTTT.

The chain is built from TRBV7-9 and TRBJ1-5, with unresolved D. Trimming shortened V by 0 bases and J by 7 bases, and 10 bases separated the two germline ends. Germline loops: CDR1 SEHNR, CDR2 FQNEAQ (reference sequence). The CDR3 runs to 14 residues. The CDR3 DNA follows: TGTGCCAGCAGCTTAGCTGGGGTAGGGCAGCCCCAGCATTTT. It codes for CASSLAGVGQPQHF.

The sample holds a few counts of this clonotype. The chain combines TRBV3-1 with TRBJ1-4, with 10 bases lining up with TRBD1. CDR1 LGHDT and CDR2 YNNKEL come from the germline V gene (reference sequence). The CDR3 length is 24 residues. V shed 4 bases and J 5 bases; nucleotides not matched to a gene: 31. The CDR3 is CASSPISPLKDRGHKGPWNEKLFF. The CDR3 DNA reads as TGTGCCAGCAGCCCTATTAGCCCCCTCAAAGACAGGGGGCACAAAGGCCCCTGGAATGAAAAACTGTTTTTT.

The chain links TRBV7-9 to TRBJ2-1, with 9 nucleotides matching TRBD2. Germline V gene lookup returns CDR1 SEHNR and CDR2 FQNEAQ (reference sequence). CDR3 length: 16 amino acids. J gave up 1 base and V 5 bases, and 6 bases lay outside the gene matches. CDR3 sequence: CASSPVLAGSYNEQFF. The CDR3 DNA reads as TGTGCCAGCAGCCCCGTTCTAGCGGGGTCCTACAATGAGCAGTTCTTC.

The V call is TRBV27, the J call TRBJ2-7, with no clear D. The CDR3 consists of 12 residues. Germline loops: CDR1 MNHEY, CDR2 SMNVEV (reference sequence). With 7 bases removed from V and 5 bases from J, the gap between germline ends came to 12 bases. The CDR3 is CASKIWAHEQYF. In nucleotides, the CDR3 is TGTGCCAGCAAGATTTGGGCCCACGAGCAGTACTTC.

This clonotype was seen a handful of times. The genes are TRBV7-9 and TRBJ2-7, with 7 bases fitting TRBD2. The CDR3 is 15 residues long. After removal of 5 bases from V and 5 bases from J, the junction contained 12 bases not matched to a gene. Germline V gene sequence: CDR1 SEHNR, CDR2 FQNEAQ (reference sequence). As DNA, the CDR3 is TGTGCCAGCAGCCACGCTCTGGGACTAACCAACGAGCAGTACTTC. Protein product: CASSHALGLTNEQYF.

V and J are TRBV20-1 and TRBJ2-7, with D perhaps assigned TRBD1 or TRBD2 (5 bases each). This CDR3 spans 13 amino acids. Germline CDR1 DFQATT, CDR2 SNEGSKA (reference sequence). V lost 4 bases and J 2 bases, leaving 12 bases between the germline ends. As DNA, the CDR3 is TGCAGTGCTAACCGGGACGGTACCTACGAGCAGTACTTC. Translation: CSANRDGTYEQYF.

This clonotype was counted at least ten times. V usage is TRBV9 and J usage is TRBJ1-1; TRBD1 agrees at 7 bases. Germline CDR1 is SGDLS and CDR2 is YYNGEE. V lost 3 bases to trimming and J lost 9 bases; unmatched junction nucleotides: 5. This CDR3 comprises 12 residues. The DNA for the CDR3 is TGTGCCAGCAGCGCTCAGACAGGGCAAGCTTTCTTT. Translated, it gives CASSAQTGQAFF.

This clonotype was found a few times. The genes are TRBV12-3 or TRBV12-4 and TRBJ2-7, with a possible D match to TRBD1 (7 bases). Deletions cut 6 bases from V and 6 bases from J, with 18 bases between. The CDR3 loop spans 14 amino acids. The CDR3 coding sequence is TGTGCCAGCAGCCTCAGGGGGGCGGCGGGCGAGCAGTACTTC. This codes for CASSLRGAAGEQYF.

This clonotype was recorded a few times. V and J are TRBV5-4 and TRBJ2-5; 13 positions match TRBD2. With V trimmed by 2 bases and J by 0 bases, 10 bases remained unmatched. This CDR3 is 19 amino acids long. Germline V gene data show CDR1 as SGHNT and CDR2 as YYREEE (reference sequence). The CDR3 loop reads CASSFDPGLAGKNQETQYF. The CDR3 DNA reads as TGTGCCAGCAGCTTTGACCCGGGACTAGCGGGAAAAAACCAAGAGACCCAGTACTTC.

This clonotype has only a few counts. V is TRBV27 and J is TRBJ2-1; no clear D gene. Germline V gene lookup returns CDR1 MNHEY and CDR2 SMNVEV (reference sequence). Trimming removed 8 bases at V and 9 bases at J, with 11 bases between. The CDR3 covers 11 residues. CDR3 in amino acids: CASGWTAEQFF. The CDR3 nucleotides are TGTGCCAGCGGGTGGACGGCTGAGCAGTTCTTC.

This clonotype was seen a handful of times. As DNA, the CDR3 is TGTGCCAGCAGTCCAGCGGGCTACGAGCAGTACTTC. Amino acids: CASSPAGYEQYF. This sequence joins TRBV12-3 or TRBV12-4 and TRBJ2-7, with D possibly TRBD2 on 6 matching bases. The ends were cut back, 5 bases at V and 3 bases at J, with 8 bases in the middle. The CDR3 has 12 amino acids.

This clonotype was recorded a few times. V is TRBV5-1 and J is TRBJ2-1, with TRBD2 matching over 8 bases. Losses at the gene ends were 0 bases for V and 8 bases for J; bases not matched to a gene: 7. This CDR3 spans 15 amino acids. Per germline, CDR1 SGHRS and CDR2 YFSETQ. CDR3 amino acids: CASSLGSQREHEQFF. The DNA of the CDR3 is TGCGCCAGCAGCTTGGGGTCTCAGCGGGAGCATGAGCAGTTCTTC.

This clonotype has only a few counts. J is TRBJ1-2 and V is TRBV5-1, with D maybe TRBD1 (5 bases). This CDR3 spans 14 amino acids. From germline, CDR1 is SGHRS and CDR2 YFSETQ. V was cut by 0 bases and J by 6 bases, with 12 bases left in between. The CDR3, as DNA: TGCGCCAGCAGCTTGGCCATGGGGCAGGATGGCTACACCTTC. Encoded protein: CASSLAMGQDGYTF.

This clonotype has more than one count but fewer than ten. The J gene is TRBJ2-4, the V gene TRBV4-3; D is ambiguous. Germline assignment: CDR1 LGHNA and CDR2 YSLEER. There are 14 residues in the CDR3. Between the trimmed V and J ends, which lost 2 bases and 1 base, there was a span of 6 bases. The CDR3 DNA follows: TGCGCCAGCAGCCAACCAAGGGCCAAAAACATTCAGTACTTC. It translates to CASSQPRAKNIQYF.

This clonotype was counted at least ten times. The chain uses TRBV7-9 and TRBJ1-5; tentatively, D is TRBD1 (5 bases). This CDR3 spans 14 amino acids. Per the germline V gene, CDR1 is SEHNR and CDR2 is FQNEAQ (reference sequence). V was shortened by 6 bases and J by 3 bases, with 12 bases between the two germline ends. The CDR3 spells CASSSRGVNQPQHF. The CDR3 nucleotides read TGTGCCAGCAGTTCCCGGGGCGTCAATCAGCCCCAGCATTTT.

This clonotype has ten or more counts. The chain joins TRBV3-1 to TRBJ2-7; 8 positions match TRBD2. The CDR3 sequence is 14 residues long. The V gene end was trimmed by 4 bases and the J gene end by 4 bases; junction bases not matched to a gene: 6. CDR1 LGHDT and CDR2 YNNKEL come from the germline V gene (reference sequence). CDR3 loop: CASSRAGGAYEQYF. DNA of the CDR3: TGTGCCAGCAGCCGGGCGGGGGGCGCGTACGAGCAGTACTTC.

The chain joins TRBV7-2 to TRBJ2-2; 9 bases line up with TRBD1. The CDR3 length is 18 residues. Germline CDR1 SGHTA, CDR2 FQGNSA. V lost 0 bases to trimming and J lost 3 bases; unmatched junction nucleotides: 8. The CDR3 DNA follows: TGTGCCAGCAGCTTAGCGGGAGCTGGACAGGGGTACACCGGGGAGCTGTTTTTT. It codes for CASSLAGAGQGYTGELFF.

The genes are TRBV9 and TRBJ1-2, with a tentative D call TRBD1 (6 bases). V was cut by 4 bases and J by 3 bases, with 13 bases left in between. The germline gives CDR1 SGDLS, CDR2 YYNGEE. The CDR3 contains 14 residues. CDR3 in amino acids: CASSPRGGDYGYTF. The CDR3 DNA is TGTGCCAGCAGCCCCCGCGGGGGCGACTATGGCTACACCTTC.

This clonotype turned up a few times. This sequence may be a read error, since a much larger clone differs from it by one base. This chain links TRBV27 with TRBJ1-5, with no clear D. Between the trimmed V and J ends, which lost 6 bases and 2 bases, there was a span of 8 bases. The CDR3 contains 13 residues. Per germline, CDR1 MNHEY and CDR2 SMNVEV (reference sequence). CDR3 residues: CASSPERNQPQHF. The CDR3 DNA is TGTGCCAGCAGCCCCGAGCGCAATCAGCCCCAGCATTTT.

The gene calls are TRBV5-6 and TRBJ2-7, with D possibly TRBD1 on 5 matching bases. Germline CDR1 SGHDT, CDR2 YYEEEE. CDR3 length: 15 residues. With 1 base removed from V and 2 bases from J, the gap between germline ends came to 13 bases. CDR3 region: CASSLQLMGPYEQYF. The CDR3 nucleotides are TGTGCCAGCAGCTTGCAACTAATGGGGCCCTACGAGCAGTACTTC. The full variable domain, rest sourced from reference TRBV5-6 and TRBJ2-7, is DAGVTQSPTHLIKTRGQQVTLRCSPKSGHDTVSWYQQALGQGPQFIFQYYEEEERQRGNFPDRFSGHQFPNYSSELNVNALLLGDSALYLCASSLQLMGPYEQYFGPGTRLTVT.

The chain is built from TRBV5-1 and TRBJ2-3; D uncertain. The germline V gene has CDR1 SGHRS and CDR2 YFSETQ. V shed 3 bases and J shed 6 bases, with 8 bases lying between them. CDR3 size: 12 residues. The DNA for the CDR3 is TGCGCCAGCAGCTCCCTCCAGGATACGCAGTATTTT. Encoded protein: CASSSLQDTQYF.

Comments on this clonotype: A read error may produce the germline difference seen at one junction end. The CDR3 nucleotides are TGTGCCAGCAGCTTGGGGGCGTCAGAAAAGTACAATAAGCAGTTCTTC. It is translated as CASSLGASEKYNKQFF. This chain links TRBV5-5 with TRBJ2-1, with no clear D. The CDR3 runs 16 residues. Germline V gene data show CDR1 as SGHKS and CDR2 as YYEKEE (reference sequence).